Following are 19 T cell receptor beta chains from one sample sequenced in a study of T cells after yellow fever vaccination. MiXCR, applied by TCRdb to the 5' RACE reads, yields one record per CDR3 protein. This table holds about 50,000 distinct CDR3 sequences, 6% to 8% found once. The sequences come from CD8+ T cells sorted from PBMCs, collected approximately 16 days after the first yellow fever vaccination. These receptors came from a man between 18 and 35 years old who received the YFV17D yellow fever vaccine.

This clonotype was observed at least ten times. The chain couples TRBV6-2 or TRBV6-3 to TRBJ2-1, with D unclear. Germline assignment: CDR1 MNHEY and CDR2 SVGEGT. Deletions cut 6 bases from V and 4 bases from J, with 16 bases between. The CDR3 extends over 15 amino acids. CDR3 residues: CASSLLSGFYNEQFF. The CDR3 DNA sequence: TGTGCCAGCAGCCTTCTATCCGGTTTTTACAATGAGCAGTTCTTC.

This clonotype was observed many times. The CDR3 is CASSPSEGDRVWTDTQYF. The CDR3 nucleotides are TGTGCCAGCAGCCCCTCTGAGGGGGACAGGGTGTGGACAGATACGCAGTATTTT. The rearrangement uses TRBV4-2 and TRBJ2-3; 9 positions agree with TRBD1. Trimming took 4 bases from V and 3 from J; bases not matched to a gene: 14. Germline CDR1 reads LGHNA; CDR2 reads YNFKEQ. This CDR3 has 18 amino acids.

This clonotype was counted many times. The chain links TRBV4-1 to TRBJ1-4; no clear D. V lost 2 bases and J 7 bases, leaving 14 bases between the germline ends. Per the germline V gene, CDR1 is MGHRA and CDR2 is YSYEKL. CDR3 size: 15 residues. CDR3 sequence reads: CASSQSGPTGEKLFF. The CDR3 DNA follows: TGCGCCAGCAGCCAATCTGGACCGACTGGTGAAAAACTGTTTTTT.

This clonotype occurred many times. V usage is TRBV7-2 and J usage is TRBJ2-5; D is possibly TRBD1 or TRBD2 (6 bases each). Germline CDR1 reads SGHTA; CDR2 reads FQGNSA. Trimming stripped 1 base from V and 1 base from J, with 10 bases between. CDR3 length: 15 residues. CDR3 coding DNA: TGTGCCAGCAGCTTAGGTGGGGGGCCCCAAGAGACCCAGTACTTC. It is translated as CASSLGGGPQETQYF.

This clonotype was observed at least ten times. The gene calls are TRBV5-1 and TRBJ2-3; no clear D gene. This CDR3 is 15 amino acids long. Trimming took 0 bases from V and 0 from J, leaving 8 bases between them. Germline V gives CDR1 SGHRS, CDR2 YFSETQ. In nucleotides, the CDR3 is TGCGCCAGCAGCTTGGAGCAGCCTAGCACAGATACGCAGTATTTT. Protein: CASSLEQPSTDTQYF.

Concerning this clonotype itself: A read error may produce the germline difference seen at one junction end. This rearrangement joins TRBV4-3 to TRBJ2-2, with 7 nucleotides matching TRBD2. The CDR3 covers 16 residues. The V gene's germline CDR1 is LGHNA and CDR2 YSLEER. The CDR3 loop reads CASSQVGGTNTGALFF. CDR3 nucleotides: TGCGCCAGCAGCCAAGTGGGGGGGACGAACACCGGGGCGCTGTTTTTT.

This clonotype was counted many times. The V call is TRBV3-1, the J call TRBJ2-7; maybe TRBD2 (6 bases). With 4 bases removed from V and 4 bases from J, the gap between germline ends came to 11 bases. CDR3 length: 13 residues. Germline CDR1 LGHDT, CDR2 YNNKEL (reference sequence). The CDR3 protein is CASSLGGRYEQYF. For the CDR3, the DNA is TGTGCCAGCAGCCTTGGGGGGAGGTACGAGCAGTACTTC.

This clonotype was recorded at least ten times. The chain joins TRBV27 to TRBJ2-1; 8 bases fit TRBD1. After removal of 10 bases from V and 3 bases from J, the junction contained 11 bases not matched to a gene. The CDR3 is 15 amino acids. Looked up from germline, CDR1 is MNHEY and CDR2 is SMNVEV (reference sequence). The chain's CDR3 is CATFTGTGFYNEQFF. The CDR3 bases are TGTGCCACCTTTACCGGGACAGGATTCTACAATGAGCAGTTCTTC.

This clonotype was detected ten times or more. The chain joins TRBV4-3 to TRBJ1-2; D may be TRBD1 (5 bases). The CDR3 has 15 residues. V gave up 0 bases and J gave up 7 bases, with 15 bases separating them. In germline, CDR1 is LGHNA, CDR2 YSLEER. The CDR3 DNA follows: TGCGCCAGCAGCCAAGAAGGCAGGGATCAACGTGGCTACACCTTC. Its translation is CASSQEGRDQRGYTF.

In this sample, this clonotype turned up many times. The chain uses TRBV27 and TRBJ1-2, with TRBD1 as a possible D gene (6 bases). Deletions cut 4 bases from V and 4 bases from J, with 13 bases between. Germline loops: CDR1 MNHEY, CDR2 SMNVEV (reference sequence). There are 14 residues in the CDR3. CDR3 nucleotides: TGTGCCAGCAGTTCACAGGGTTCTCCCTATGGCTACACCTTC. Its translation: CASSSQGSPYGYTF.

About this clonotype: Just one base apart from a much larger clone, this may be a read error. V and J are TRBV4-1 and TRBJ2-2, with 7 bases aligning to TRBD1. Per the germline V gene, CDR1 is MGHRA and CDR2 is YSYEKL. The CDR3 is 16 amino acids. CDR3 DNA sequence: TGCGTCAGCAGCCAAGCTGTAGGGGGCCGGGCCAGGGAGCTGTTTTTT. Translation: CVSSQAVGGRARELFF.

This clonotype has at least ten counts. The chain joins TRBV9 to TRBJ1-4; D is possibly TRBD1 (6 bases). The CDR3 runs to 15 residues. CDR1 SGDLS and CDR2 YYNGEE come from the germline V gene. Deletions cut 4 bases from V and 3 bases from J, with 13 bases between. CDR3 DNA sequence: TGTGCCAGCAGCCCCGGACAGACGTCTAATGAAAAACTGTTTTTT. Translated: CASSPGQTSNEKLFF.

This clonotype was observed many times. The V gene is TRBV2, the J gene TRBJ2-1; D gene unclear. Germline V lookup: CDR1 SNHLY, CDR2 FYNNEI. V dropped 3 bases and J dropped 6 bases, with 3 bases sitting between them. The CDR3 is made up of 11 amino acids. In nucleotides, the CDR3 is TGTGCCAGCAGTGAGAGCAATGAGCAGTTCTTC. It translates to CASSESNEQFF.

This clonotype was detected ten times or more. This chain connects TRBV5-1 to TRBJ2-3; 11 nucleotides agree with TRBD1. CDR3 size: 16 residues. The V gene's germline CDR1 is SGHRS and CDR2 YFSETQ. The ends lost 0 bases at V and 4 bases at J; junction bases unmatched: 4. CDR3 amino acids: CASSLDGQGAADTQYF. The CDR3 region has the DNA TGCGCCAGCAGCTTGGATGGACAGGGGGCGGCAGATACGCAGTATTTT.

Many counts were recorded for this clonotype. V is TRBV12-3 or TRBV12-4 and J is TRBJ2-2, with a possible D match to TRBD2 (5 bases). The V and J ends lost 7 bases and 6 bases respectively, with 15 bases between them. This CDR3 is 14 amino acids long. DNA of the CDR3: TGTGCCAGCACCCTAGAGGGAATCGCCGGGGAGCTGTTTTTT. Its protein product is CASTLEGIAGELFF.

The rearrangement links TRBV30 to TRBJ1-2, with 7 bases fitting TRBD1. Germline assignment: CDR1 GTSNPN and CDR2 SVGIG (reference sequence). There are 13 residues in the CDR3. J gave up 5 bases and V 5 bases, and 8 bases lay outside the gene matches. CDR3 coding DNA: TGTGCCTGGGGGGGGGGACAGTTATATGGCTACACCTTC. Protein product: CAWGGGQLYGYTF.

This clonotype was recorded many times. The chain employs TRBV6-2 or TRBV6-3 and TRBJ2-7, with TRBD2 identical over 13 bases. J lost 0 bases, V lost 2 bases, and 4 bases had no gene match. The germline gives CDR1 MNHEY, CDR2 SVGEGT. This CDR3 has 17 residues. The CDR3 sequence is CASSYGTSGVSSYEQYV. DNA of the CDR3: TGTGCCAGCAGTTACGGGACTAGCGGGGTGAGCTCCTACGAGCAGTACGTC.

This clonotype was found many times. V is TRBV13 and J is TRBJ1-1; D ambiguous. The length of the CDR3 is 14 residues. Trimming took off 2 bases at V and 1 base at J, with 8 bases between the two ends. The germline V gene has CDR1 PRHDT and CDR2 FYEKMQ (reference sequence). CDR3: CASSLWRGNTEAFF. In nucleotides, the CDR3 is TGTGCCAGCAGCTTATGGCGGGGGAACACTGAAGCTTTCTTT.

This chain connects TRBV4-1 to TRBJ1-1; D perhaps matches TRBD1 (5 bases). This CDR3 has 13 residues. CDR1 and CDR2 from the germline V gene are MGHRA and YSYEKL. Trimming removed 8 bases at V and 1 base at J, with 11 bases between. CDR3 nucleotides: TGCGCCAGCGCCCGACAGCAGAACACTGAAGCTTTCTTT. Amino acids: CASARQQNTEAFF.